This TCR beta chain is drawn from a study of T cell responses to AZD1222 COVID-19 vaccine. Findings of the study overall: Vaccine-associated CD4 TCRs spanned spike, dominant at 160-218 and 743-854. Spike-specific TCR breadth and depth both grew after two AZD1222 doses. In a largely white British group with more females than males, clonal diversity was possibly underestimated.

Repertoires were generated with immunoSEQ multiplex PCR, while TCRdb's copy carries only in-frame clones and drops some. This table holds approximately 110,000 clones, approximately 90% found once. This clone was counted a single time. Its matching antigen is unknown. V was pared by 10 bases and J by 0 bases, with 12 bases between. The germline V gene has CDR1 MDHEN and CDR2 SYDVKM. This CDR3 contains 13 residues. The receptor was isolated from an adult who received the AZD1222 COVID-19 vaccine. The sample consisted of peripheral blood, taken 28 days after the second AZD1222 dose. The chain links TRBV28 to TRBJ1-2; tentatively, D is TRBD1 (5 bases). In DNA, the CDR3 is TGTGCCACCAGGGTCGGCTCTAACTATGGCTACACCTTC. It specifies CATRVGSNYGYTF.